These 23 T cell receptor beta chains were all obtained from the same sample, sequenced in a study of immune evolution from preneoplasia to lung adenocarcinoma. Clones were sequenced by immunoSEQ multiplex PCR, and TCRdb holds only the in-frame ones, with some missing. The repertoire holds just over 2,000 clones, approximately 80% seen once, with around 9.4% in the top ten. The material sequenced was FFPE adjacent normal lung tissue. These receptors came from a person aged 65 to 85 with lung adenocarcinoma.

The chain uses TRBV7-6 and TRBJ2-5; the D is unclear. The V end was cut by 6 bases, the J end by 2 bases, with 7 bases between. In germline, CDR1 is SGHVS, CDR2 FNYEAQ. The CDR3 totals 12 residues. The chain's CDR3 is CASSYGQETQYF. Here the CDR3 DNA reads TGTGCCAGCAGTTATGGGCAAGAGACCCAGTACTTC.

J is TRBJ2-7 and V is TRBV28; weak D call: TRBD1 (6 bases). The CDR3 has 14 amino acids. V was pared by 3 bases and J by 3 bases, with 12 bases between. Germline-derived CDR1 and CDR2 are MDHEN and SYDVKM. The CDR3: CASSFGDKDYEQYF. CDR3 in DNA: TGTGCCAGCAGTTTTGGGGACAAGGACTACGAGCAGTACTTC.

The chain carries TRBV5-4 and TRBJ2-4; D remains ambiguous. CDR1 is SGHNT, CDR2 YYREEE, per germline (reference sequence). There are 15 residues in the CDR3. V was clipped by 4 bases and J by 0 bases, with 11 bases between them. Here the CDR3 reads CASSRSDGAKNIQYF. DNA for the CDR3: TGTGCCAGCAGCCGCTCCGACGGAGCCAAAAACATTCAGTACTTC.

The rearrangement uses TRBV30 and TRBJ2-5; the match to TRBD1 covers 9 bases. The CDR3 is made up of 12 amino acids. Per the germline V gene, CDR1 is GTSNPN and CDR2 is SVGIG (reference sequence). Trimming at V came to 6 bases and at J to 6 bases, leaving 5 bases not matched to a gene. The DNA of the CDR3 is TGTGCCTGCCCAGGACAGGGGAAGACCCAGTACTTC. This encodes CACPGQGKTQYF.

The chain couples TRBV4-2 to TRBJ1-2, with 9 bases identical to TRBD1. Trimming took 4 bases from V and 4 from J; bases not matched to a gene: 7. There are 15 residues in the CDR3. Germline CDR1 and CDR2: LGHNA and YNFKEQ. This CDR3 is CASSPSGTGSYGYTF. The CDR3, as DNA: TGTGCCAGCAGCCCCTCCGGGACAGGGAGCTATGGCTACACCTTC.

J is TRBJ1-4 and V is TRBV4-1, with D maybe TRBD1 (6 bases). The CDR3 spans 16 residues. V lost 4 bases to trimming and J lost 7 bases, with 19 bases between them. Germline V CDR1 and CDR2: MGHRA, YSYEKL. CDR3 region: CASSPPGGPDGEKLFF. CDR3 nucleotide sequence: TGCGCCAGCAGCCCTCCCGGGGGCCCGGACGGTGAAAAACTGTTTTTT.

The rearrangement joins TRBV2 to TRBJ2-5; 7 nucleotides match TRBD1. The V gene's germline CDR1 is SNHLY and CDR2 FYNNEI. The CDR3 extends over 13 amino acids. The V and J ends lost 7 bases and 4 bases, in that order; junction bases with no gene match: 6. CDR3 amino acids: CASKPRTGETQYF. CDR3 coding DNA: TGTGCCAGCAAACCAAGGACAGGAGAGACCCAGTACTTC.

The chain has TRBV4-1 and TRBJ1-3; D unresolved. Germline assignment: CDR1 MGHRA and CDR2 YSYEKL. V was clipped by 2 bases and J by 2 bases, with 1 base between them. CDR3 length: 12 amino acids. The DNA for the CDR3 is TGCGCCAGCAGCCAAACTGGAAACACCATATATTTT. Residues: CASSQTGNTIYF.

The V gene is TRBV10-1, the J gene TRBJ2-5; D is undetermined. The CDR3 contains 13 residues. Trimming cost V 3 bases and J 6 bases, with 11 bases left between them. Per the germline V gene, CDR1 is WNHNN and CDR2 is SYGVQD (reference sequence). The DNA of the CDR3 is TGCGCCAGCAGTGACCCCTATACTCAGACCCAGTACTTC. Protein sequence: CASSDPYTQTQYF.

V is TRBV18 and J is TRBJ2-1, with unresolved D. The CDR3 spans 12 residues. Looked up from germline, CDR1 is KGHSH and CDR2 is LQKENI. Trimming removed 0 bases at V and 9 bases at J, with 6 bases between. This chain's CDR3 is CASSPPDSEQFF. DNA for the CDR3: TGTGCCAGCTCACCACCGGATAGTGAGCAGTTCTTC. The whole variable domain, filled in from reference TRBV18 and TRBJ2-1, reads NAGVMQNPRHLVRRRGQEARLRCSPMKGHSHVYWYRQLPEEGLKFMVYLQKENIIDESGMPKERFSAEFPKEGPSILRIQQVVRGDSAAYFCASSPPDSEQFFGPGTRLTVL.

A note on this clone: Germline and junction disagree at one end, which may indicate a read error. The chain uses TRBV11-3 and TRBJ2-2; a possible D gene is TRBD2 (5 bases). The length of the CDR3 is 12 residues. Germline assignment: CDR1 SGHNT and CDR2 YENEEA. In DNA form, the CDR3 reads TGTGCCAGCAGCTTAGACACCGGGGAGCTGCTTTTT. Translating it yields CASSLDTGELLF.

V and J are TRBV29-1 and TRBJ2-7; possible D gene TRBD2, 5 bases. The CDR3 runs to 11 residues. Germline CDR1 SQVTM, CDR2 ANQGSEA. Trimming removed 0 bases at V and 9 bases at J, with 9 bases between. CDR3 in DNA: TGCAGCGTTGAAGATCGAGGGCCGCAGTACTTC. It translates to CSVEDRGPQYF.

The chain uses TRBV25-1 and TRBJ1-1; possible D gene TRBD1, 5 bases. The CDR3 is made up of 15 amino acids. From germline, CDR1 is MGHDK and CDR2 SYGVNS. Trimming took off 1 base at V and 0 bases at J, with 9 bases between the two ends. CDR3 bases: TGTGCCAGCAGTGAATCGGGGGACCTGAACACTGAAGCTTTCTTT. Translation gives CASSESGDLNTEAFF.

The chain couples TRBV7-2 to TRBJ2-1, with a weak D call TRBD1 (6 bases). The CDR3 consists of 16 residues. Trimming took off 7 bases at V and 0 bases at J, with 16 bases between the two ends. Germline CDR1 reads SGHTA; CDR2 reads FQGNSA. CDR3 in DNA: TGTGCCAGCATCCTAGGGGGAGCAAGCTCCTACAATGAGCAGTTCTTC. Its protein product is CASILGGASSYNEQFF.

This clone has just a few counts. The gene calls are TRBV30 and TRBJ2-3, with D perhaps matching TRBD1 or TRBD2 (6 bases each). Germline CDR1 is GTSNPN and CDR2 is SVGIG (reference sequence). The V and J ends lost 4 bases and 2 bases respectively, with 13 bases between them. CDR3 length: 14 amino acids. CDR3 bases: TGTGCCTGGACCAATCCGGGGGCCACAGATACGCAGTATTTT. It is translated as CAWTNPGATDTQYF.

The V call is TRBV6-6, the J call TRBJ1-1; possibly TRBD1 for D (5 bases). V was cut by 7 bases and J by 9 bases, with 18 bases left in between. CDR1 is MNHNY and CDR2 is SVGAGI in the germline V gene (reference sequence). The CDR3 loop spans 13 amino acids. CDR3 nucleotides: TGTGCCAGCACTCCGACGGGGGAGTATCAAGCTTTCTTT. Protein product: CASTPTGEYQAFF.

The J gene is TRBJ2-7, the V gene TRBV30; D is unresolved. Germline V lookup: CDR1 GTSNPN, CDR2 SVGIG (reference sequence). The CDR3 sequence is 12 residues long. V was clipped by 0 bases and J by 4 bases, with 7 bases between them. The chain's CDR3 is CAWSVSVYEQYF. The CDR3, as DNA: TGTGCCTGGAGTGTATCAGTTTACGAGCAGTACTTC.

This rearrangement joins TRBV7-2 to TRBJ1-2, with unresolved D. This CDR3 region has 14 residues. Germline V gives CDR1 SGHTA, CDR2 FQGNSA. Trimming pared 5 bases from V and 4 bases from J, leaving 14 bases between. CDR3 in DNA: TGTGCCAGCAGCCTCAACGCGGGCCTCTATGGCTACACCTTC. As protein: CASSLNAGLYGYTF. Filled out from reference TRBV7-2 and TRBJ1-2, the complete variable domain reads GAGVSQSPSNKVTEKGKDVELRCDPISGHTALYWYRQSLGQGLEFLIYFQGNSAPDKSGLPSDRFSAERTGGSVSTLTIQRTQQEDSAVYLCASSLNAGLYGYTFGSGTRLTVV.

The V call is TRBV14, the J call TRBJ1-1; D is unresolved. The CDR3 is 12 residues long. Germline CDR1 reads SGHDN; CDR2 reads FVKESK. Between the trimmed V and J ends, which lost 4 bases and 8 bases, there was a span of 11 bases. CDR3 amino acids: CASSPSPREAFF. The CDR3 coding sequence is TGTGCCAGCAGCCCAAGTCCTCGAGAAGCTTTCTTT.

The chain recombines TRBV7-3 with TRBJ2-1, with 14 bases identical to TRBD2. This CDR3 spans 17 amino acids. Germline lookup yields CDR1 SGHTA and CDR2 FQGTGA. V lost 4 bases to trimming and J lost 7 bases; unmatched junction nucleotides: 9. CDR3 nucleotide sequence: TGTGCCAGCAGCTACCCTGGACTAGCGGGAGGTCAGAATGAGCAGTTCTTC. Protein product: CASSYPGLAGGQNEQFF.

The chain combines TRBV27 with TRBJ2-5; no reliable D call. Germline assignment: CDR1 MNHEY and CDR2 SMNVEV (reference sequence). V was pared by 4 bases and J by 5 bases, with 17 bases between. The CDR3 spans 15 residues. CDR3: CASSSRAGSRETQYF. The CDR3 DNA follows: TGTGCCAGCAGTTCTCGGGCAGGATCTAGGGAGACCCAGTACTTC.

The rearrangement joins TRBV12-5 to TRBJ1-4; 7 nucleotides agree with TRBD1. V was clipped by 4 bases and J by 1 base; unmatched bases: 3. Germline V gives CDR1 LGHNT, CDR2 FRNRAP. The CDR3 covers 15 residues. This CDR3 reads CASGSRQGTNEKLFF. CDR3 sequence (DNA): TGTGCTAGTGGTTCCCGACAGGGAACTAATGAAAAACTGTTTTTT. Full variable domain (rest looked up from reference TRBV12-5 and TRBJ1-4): DARVTQTPRHKVTEMGQEVTMRCQPILGHNTVFWYRQTMMQGLELLAYFRNRAPLDDSGMPKDRFSAEMPDATLATLKIQPSEPRDSAVYFCASGSRQGTNEKLFFGSGTQLSVL.

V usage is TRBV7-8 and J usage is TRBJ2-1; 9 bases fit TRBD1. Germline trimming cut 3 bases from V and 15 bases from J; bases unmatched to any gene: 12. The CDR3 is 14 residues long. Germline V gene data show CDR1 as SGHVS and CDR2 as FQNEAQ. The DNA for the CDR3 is TGTGCCAGCAGCTTTGGACAGGGGCGCGCGTCGGGGTTCTTC. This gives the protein CASSFGQGRASGFF. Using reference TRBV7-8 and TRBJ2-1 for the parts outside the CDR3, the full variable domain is GAGVSQSPRYKVAKRGQDVALRCDPISGHVSLFWYQQALGQGPEFLTYFQNEAQLDKSGLPSDRFFAERPEGSVSTLKIQRTQQEDSAVYLCASSFGQGRASGFFGPGTRLTVL.